This T cell receptor (beta chain) was recovered during a study of PD-L1 blockade in urothelial cancer. In the study overall: Intravenous atezolizumab, 1,200 mg every 3 weeks, was begun by patients around 2014. Male sex and bladder-origin urothelial cancer characterized about 90% of the roughly 30 patients. A median blood sample held about 140,000 T cells and more than 80,000 unique TCRs.

Here immunoSEQ multiplex PCR was the method, and the copy in TCRdb shows in-frame clones only, minus some. This table has 120,000 or so clones, roughly 86% appearing once. This clone was counted a few times. CDR3 length: 15 amino acids. Germline values: CDR1 SNHLY, CDR2 FYNNEI. V lost 7 bases and J lost 3, with 16 bases in between. Time point denoted: peripheral blood 6 weeks after treatment start. Urothelial carcinoma affected the patients, and it was locally advanced or metastatic. The sequences come from PBMCs, collected around atezolizumab (anti-PD-L1) treatment. The sequence derives from a man aged 45-60 years with urothelial cancer. The J gene is TRBJ1-5, the V gene TRBV2, with a weak D call TRBD1 (6 bases). The CDR3, as DNA: TGTGCCAGCACTAAAAGGGCAGGGGACAATCAGCCCCAGCATTTT. Translated: CASTKRAGDNQPQHF.